Presented here are 12 T cell receptor beta chains from one specimen sequenced in a study of post-analysis software for immune sequencing data. Their specific antigens are unknown. Unique molecular identifiers featured in each of the TCR beta cDNA libraries. Via MiXCR, TCRdb re-called the PCR reads, giving one row per CDR3 protein. The table shows over 700,000 distinct CDR3 sequences, with around 27% occurring only once. Whole-study results and caveats: When patients were compared with controls, a handful of TRBV segments were more frequent, TRBV5-6, TRBV5-1 and TRBV20-1 among them.

The specimen sequenced was blood. The receptors here all came from a girl aged 5-17 years with multiple sclerosis.

The table lists this clonotype with a few counts. The chain links TRBV10-1 to TRBJ2-7, with D perhaps TRBD1 or TRBD2 (5 bases each). The J call may not be correct, given that the DNA end is closer to TRBJ2-5. This CDR3 has 18 residues. CDR1 is WNHNN and CDR2 is SYGVQD in the germline V gene (reference sequence). In DNA, the CDR3 is TGCGCCAGCCGTGGGGGTTTTCGAGGAGGAAAAAATCAACAGACCCAGTACTTC. Translated: CASRGGFRGGKNQQTQYF.

The chain uses TRBV7-2 and TRBJ2-1; TRBD2 aligns across 8 bases. This CDR3 contains 16 residues. Germline CDR1 and CDR2: SGHTA and FQGNSA. V was clipped by 6 bases and J by 3 bases; unmatched bases: 10. The CDR3 nucleotides read TGTGCCAGCAGTTGGAGCGGGGGCAAGAACTACAATGAGCAGTTCTTC. Amino acids: CASSWSGGKNYNEQFF.

The chain combines TRBV28 with TRBJ2-7; D is uncertain. Trimming shortened V by 6 bases and J by 9 bases, and 21 bases separated the two germline ends. CDR1 is MDHEN and CDR2 is SYDVKM in the germline V gene. The CDR3 extends over 14 amino acids. The CDR3 reads CASSPLASPRAQYF. The CDR3 region has the DNA TGTGCCAGCAGCCCACTGGCCTCTCCACGTGCGCAGTACTTC.

The chain links TRBV10-3 to TRBJ2-3; tentatively, D is TRBD2 (6 bases). The V and J ends lost 3 bases and 6 bases respectively, with 22 bases between them. Per germline, CDR1 ENHRY and CDR2 SYGVKD. This CDR3 has 17 residues. CDR3 sequence reads: CAISEFRLIAEVDTQYF. DNA of the CDR3: TGTGCCATCAGTGAATTTAGGTTGATAGCGGAAGTGGATACGCAGTATTTT.

The chain is built from TRBV10-1 and TRBJ2-1; possibly TRBD1 or TRBD2 for D (5 bases each). The CDR3 is 15 amino acids. The V gene's germline CDR1 is WNHNN and CDR2 SYGVQD (reference sequence). Trimming stripped 4 bases from V and 4 bases from J, with 14 bases between. CDR3 in amino acids: CASSGNRDQYNEQFF. CDR3 nucleotide sequence: TGCGCCAGCAGTGGTAACCGGGACCAGTACAATGAGCAGTTCTTC.

This chain joins TRBV6-1 and TRBJ1-3; 9 bases line up with TRBD1. The germline V gene has CDR1 MNHNS and CDR2 SASEGT. This CDR3 contains 14 residues. The V and J ends lost 7 bases and 1 base, in that order; junction bases with no gene match: 2. CDR3 sequence reads: CASNRGLSGNTIYF. The CDR3 DNA reads TGTGCCAGCAACAGGGGGCTATCTGGAAACACCATATATTTT.

The chain has TRBV20-1 and TRBJ2-5; 8 nucleotides agree with TRBD1. This CDR3 is 13 amino acids long. The V gene end was trimmed by 6 bases and the J gene end by 4 bases; junction bases not matched to a gene: 7. Germline V gene lookup returns CDR1 DFQATT and CDR2 SNEGSKA (reference sequence). The CDR3 nucleotides are TGCAGTGCCCCGAGGACAGGGCGAGAGACCCAGTACTTC. This translates into CSAPRTGRETQYF.

The V and J genes are TRBV5-1 and TRBJ2-5, with 13 positions matching TRBD2. The CDR3 is 19 residues long. Germline loops: CDR1 SGHRS, CDR2 YFSETQ. Trimming at V came to 1 base and at J to 1 base, leaving 10 bases not matched to a gene. The CDR3 loop is CASSLLPPTSGRTQETQYF. The CDR3, as DNA: TGCGCCAGCAGCTTGTTACCTCCGACTAGCGGGAGGACCCAAGAGACCCAGTACTTC.

The V gene is TRBV28, the J gene TRBJ1-5; D not certain. V shed 7 bases and J shed 0 bases, with 10 bases lying between them. CDR1 is MDHEN and CDR2 is SYDVKM in the germline V gene. The CDR3 has 14 amino acids. This CDR3 is CASKGRGSNQPQHF. Written as DNA, the CDR3 is TGTGCCAGCAAGGGCCGCGGTAGCAATCAGCCCCAGCATTTT. The full variable domain, in which reference TRBV28 and TRBJ1-5 provide the parts outside the CDR3, is DVKVTQSSRYLVKRTGEKVFLECVQDMDHENMFWYRQDPGLGLRLIYFSYDVKMKEKGDIPEGYSVSREKKERFSLILESASTNQTSMYLCASKGRGSNQPQHFGDGTRLSIL.

At least ten counts were recorded for this clonotype. The gene calls are TRBV12-3 or TRBV12-4 and TRBJ2-1, with D possibly being TRBD2 (5 bases). The germline V and J ends were trimmed by 6 bases and 5 bases, with 14 bases remaining between them. The CDR3 extends over 14 amino acids. This CDR3 reads CASSLQSGHNEQFF. DNA for the CDR3: TGTGCCAGCAGCCTACAAAGCGGTCACAATGAGCAGTTCTTC.

The chain carries TRBV6-1 and TRBJ2-3; D call uncertain. Trimming cost V 11 bases and J 3 bases, with 15 bases left between them. The CDR3 sequence is 13 residues long. CDR1 MNHNS and CDR2 SASEGT come from the germline V gene. For the CDR3, the DNA is TGTGCCTGGCGGACCAGAGGTACAGATACGCAGTATTTT. Translation: CAWRTRGTDTQYF.

The chain is built from TRBV3-1 and TRBJ2-4; D may be TRBD2 (5 bases). The CDR3 contains 15 residues. V lost 1 base and J 13 bases, leaving 20 bases between the germline ends. Per the germline V gene, CDR1 is LGHDT and CDR2 is YNNKEL (reference sequence). The CDR3 nucleotides are TGTGCCAGCAGCCAAGGGGCTAGTAACGCTAGGGAGCAGTACTTC. Protein sequence: CASSQGASNAREQYF.